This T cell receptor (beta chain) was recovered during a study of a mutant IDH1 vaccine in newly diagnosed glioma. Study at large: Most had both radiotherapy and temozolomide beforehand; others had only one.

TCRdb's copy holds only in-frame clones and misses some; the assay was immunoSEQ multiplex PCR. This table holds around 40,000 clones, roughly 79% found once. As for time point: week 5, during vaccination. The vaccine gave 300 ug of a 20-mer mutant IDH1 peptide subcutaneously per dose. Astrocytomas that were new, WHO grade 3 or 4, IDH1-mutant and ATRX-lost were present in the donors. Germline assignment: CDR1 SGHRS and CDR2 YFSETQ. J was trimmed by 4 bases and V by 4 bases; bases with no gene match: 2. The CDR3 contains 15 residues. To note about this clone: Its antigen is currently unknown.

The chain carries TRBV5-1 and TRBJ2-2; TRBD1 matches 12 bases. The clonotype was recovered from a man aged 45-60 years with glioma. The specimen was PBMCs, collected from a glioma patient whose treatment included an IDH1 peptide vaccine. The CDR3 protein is CASSPGQGATGELFF. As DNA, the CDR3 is TGCGCCAGCAGCCCGGGACAGGGGGCCACCGGGGAGCTGTTTTTT. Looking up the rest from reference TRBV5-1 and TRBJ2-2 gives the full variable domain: KAGVTQTPRYLIKTRGQQVTLSCSPISGHRSVSWYQQTPGQGLQFLFEYFSETQRNKGNFPGRFSGRQFSNSRSEMNVSTLELGDSALYLCASSPGQGATGELFFGEGSRLTVL.